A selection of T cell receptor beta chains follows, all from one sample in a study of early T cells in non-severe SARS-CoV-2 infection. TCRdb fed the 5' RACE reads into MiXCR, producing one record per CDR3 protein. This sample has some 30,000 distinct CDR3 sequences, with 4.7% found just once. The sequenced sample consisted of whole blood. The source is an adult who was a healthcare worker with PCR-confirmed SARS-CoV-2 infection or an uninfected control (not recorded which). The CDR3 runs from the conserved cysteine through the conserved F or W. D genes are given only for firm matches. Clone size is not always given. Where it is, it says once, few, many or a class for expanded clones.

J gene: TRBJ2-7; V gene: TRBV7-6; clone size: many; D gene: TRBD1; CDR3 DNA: TGTGCCAGCAGCCTTCGACAGGGCAGTGGCGAGCAGTACTTC; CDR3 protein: CASSLRQGSGEQYF
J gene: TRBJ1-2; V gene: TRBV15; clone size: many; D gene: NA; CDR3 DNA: TGTGCCACCAGCAGAGCGAAAGTAAACTATGGCTACACCTTC; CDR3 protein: CATSRAKVNYGYTF
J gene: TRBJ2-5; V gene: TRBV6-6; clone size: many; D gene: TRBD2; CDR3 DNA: TGTGCCAGCAGGAGGGCGGGGGAACAAGAGACCCAGTACTTC; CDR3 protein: CASRRAGEQETQYF
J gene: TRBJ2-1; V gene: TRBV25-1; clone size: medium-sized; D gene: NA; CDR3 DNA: TGTGCCAGCAGTGCTGGGGGTATCAATGAGCAGTTCTTC; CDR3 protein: CASSAGGINEQFF
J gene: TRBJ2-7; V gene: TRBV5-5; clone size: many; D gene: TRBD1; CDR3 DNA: TGTGCCAGCAGCTACAGCTGGACAGGGTCCTACGAGCAGTACTTC; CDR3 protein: CASSYSWTGSYEQYF
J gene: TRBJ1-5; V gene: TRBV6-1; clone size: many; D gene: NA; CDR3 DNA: TGTGCCAGCAGGAAGAGACAGAATCAGCCCCAGCATTTT; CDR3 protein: CASRKRQNQPQHF
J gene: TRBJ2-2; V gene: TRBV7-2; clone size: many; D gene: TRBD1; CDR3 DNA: TGTGCCAGCAGCTTACTCGGGACAGAGAACACCGGGGAGCTGTTTTTT; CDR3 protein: CASSLLGTENTGELFF
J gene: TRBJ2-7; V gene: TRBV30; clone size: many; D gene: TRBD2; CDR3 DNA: TGTGCCTGGACCCCGGCGGGGGACGAGCAGTACTTC; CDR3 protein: CAWTPAGDEQYF
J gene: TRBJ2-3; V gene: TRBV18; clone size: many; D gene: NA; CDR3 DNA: TGTGCCAGCTCGCCGACAGGACGAGCTAGCACAGATACGCAGTATTTT; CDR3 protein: CASSPTGRASTDTQYF
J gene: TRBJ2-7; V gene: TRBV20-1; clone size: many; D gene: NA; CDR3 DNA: TGCAGTGCTAGAGGTTCGGGCGATGTCGAGCAGTACTTC; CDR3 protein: CSARGSGDVEQYF
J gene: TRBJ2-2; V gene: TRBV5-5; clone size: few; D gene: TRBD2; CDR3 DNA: TGTGCCAGCAGCTTTACTAGCGCCGGGGAGCTGTTTTTT; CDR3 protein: CASSFTSAGELFF
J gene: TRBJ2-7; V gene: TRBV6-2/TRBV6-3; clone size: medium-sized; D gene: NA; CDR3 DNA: TGTGCCTGGATAGGGCAGGGATTCTACGAGCAGTACTTC; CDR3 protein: CAWIGQGFYEQYF
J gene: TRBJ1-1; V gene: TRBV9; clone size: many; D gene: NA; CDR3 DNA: TGTGCCAGCAGCGTAGAGGAAGGGGGAATAGCTTTCTTT; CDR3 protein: CASSVEEGGIAFF
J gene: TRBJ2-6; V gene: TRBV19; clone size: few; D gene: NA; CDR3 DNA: TGTGCCAGTACCGAAGGGGTCCCCCTCTCTGGGGCCAACGTCCTGACTTTC; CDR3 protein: CASTEGVPLSGANVLTF
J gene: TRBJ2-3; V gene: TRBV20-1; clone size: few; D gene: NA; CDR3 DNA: TGCAGTGCTAGTCCACAAAGCAAGAGCACAGATACGCAGTATTTT; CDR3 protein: CSASPQSKSTDTQYF
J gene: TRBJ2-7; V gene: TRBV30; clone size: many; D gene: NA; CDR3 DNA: TGTGCCCTTTCGTTGGCATACGAGCAGTACTTC; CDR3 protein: CALSLAYEQYF
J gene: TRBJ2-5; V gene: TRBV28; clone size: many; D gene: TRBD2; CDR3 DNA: TGTGCCAGCAGTTTGTGGACTAGCGGGGGGCCCCAAGAGACCCAGTACTTC; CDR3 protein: CASSLWTSGGPQETQYF
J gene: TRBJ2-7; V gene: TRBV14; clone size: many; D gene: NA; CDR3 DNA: TGTGCCAGCAGCCCAAGGCTCCCCCGAGGCGAGCAGTACTTC; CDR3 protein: CASSPRLPRGEQYF
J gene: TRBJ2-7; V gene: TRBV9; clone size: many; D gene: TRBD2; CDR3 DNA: TGTGCCAGCAGTAGCGGGGGGGCCTACGAGCAGTACTTC; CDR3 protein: CASSSGGAYEQYF
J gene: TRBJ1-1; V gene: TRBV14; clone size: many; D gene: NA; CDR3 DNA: TGTGCCAGCAGTCCCGGATCTAACACTGAAGCTTTCTTT; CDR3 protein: CASSPGSNTEAFF
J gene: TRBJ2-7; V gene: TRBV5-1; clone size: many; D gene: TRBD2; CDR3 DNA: TGCGCCAGCAGCTTGTCCGGCGGGGGGTCCGAGCAGTACTTC; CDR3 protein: CASSLSGGGSEQYF
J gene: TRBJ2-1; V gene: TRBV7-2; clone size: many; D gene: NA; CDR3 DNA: TGTGCCAGCACCTCCGAGCGTACAGGGAGGCATGAGCAGTTCTTC; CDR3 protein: CASTSERTGRHEQFF
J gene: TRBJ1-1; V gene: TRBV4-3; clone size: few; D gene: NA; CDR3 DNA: TGCGCCAGCAGCCTTGGACGGCTGAACACTGAAGCTTTCTTT; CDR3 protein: CASSLGRLNTEAFF
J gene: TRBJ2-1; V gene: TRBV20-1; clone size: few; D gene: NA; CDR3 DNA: TGCAGTGCTACAGATAGACGGTACAATGAGCAGTTCTTC; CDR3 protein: CSATDRRYNEQFF
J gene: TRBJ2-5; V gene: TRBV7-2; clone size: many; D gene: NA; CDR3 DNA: TGTGCCAGCAGCTTCCAGGGCGGAGAGACCCAGTACTTC; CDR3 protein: CASSFQGGETQYF
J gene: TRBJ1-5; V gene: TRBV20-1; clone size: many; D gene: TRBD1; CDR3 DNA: TGCAGTGCTAAGGGGACAGTGAATCAGCCCCAGCATTTT; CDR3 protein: CSAKGTVNQPQHF
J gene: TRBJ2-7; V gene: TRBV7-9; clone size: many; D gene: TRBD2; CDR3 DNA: TGTGCCAGCAGCCAGAGCGGGGGGGCCGGTGAGCAGTACTTC; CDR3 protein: CASSQSGGAGEQYF
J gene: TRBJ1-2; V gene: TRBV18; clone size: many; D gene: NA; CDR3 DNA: TGTGCCAGCTCCCCCGGACTCAACTATGGCTACACCTTC; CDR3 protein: CASSPGLNYGYTF
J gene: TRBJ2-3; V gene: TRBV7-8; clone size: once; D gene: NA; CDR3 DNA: TGTGCCAGCAGCCTCAGCAGTGGCACAGATACGCAGTATTTT; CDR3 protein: CASSLSSGTDTQYF
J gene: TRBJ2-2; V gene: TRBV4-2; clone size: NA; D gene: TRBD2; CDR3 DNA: TGTGCCAGCAGCCTCCCCAGCGGGGGCGACACCGGGGAGCTGTTTTTT; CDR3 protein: CASSLPSGGDTGELFF
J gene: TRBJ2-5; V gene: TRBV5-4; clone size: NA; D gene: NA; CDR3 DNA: TGTGCCAGCAGCGCTTCCGGGACAACCCAAGAGACCCAGTACTTC; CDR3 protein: CASSASGTTQETQYF
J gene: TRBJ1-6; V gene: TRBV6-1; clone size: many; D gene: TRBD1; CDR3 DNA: TGTGCCAGCAGGACACAGGGGCGGGATTCACCCCTCCACTTT; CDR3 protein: CASRTQGRDSPLHF
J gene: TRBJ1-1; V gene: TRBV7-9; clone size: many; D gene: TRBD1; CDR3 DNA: TGTGCCACCAACACGGGACAGGGAACGAACACTGAAGCTTTCTTT; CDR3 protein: CATNTGQGTNTEAFF
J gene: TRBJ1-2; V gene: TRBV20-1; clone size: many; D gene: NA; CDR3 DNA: TGCAGTGCTAGACCTACAGGCGGGGTAAACTATGGCTACACCTTC; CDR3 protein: CSARPTGGVNYGYTF
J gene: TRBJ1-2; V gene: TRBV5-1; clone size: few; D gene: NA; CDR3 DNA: TGCGCCAGCAGCTTGGCCACAGGCCTTGTCTATGGCTACACCTTC; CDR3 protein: CASSLATGLVYGYTF
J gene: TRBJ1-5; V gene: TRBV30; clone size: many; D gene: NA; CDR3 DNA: TGTGCCTGGAGTCCCTCGCGTAATCAGCCCCAGCATTTT; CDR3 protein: CAWSPSRNQPQHF
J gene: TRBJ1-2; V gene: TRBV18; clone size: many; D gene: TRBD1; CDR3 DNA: TGTGCCAGCTCACCAGGGTCGACAGGGAACTATGGCTACACCTTC; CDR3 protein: CASSPGSTGNYGYTF